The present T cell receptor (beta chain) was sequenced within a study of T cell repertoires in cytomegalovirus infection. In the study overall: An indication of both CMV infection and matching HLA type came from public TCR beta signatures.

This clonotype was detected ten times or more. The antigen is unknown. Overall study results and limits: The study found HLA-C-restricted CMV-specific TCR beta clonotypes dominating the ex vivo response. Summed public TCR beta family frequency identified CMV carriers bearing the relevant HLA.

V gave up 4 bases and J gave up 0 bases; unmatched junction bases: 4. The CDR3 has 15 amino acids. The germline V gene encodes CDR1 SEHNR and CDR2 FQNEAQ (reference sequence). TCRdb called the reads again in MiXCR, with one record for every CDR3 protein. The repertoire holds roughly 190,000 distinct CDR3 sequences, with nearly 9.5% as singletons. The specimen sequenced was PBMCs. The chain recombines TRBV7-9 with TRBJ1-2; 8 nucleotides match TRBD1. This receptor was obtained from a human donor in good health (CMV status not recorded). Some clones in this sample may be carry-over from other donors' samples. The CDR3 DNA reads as TGTGCCAGCAGCTCGGGACAGGCCACTAACTATGGCTACACCTTC. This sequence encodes CASSSGQATNYGYTF.